Each of the 30 T cell receptor beta chains below was sequenced from the same sample in a study of blood T cell repertoires in COVID-19. Profiled with immunoSEQ multiplex PCR; TCRdb holds only in-frame clones, not every one. The data contain more than 95,000 clones, 70% to 90% of them singletons. The sample comprised peripheral blood. These receptors all stem from a man aged 70 or older who had recovered from COVID-19.

The chain couples TRBV7-2 to TRBJ1-2; D is unclear. V shed 5 bases and J shed 7 bases, with 14 bases lying between them. Germline V gives CDR1 SGHTA, CDR2 FQGNSA. CDR3 length: 13 amino acids. The CDR3 nucleotides are TGTGCCAGCAGCCCGATCGAAACAGTTGGCTACACCTTC. Encoded protein: CASSPIETVGYTF.

V is TRBV7-2 and J is TRBJ2-5; the D gene is possibly TRBD1 (5 bases). The V gene lost 4 bases and the J gene lost 4 bases, with 16 bases spanning the gap. From germline, CDR1 is SGHTA and CDR2 FQGNSA. This CDR3 contains 15 residues. DNA of the CDR3: TGTGCCAGCAGCTACCGACAGTCAGTCCCAGAGACCCAGTACTTC. Protein product: CASSYRQSVPETQYF.

The rearrangement links TRBV6-5 to TRBJ2-3; D is possibly TRBD1 (6 bases). V lost 11 bases to trimming and J lost 2 bases, with 20 bases between them. This CDR3 spans 15 amino acids. CDR1 and CDR2 from the germline V gene are MNHEY and SVGAGI. The CDR3 region is CASSGQLTPTDTQYF. For the CDR3, the DNA is TGTGCCTCTTCCGGACAGCTCACCCCCACAGATACGCAGTATTTT.

This chain uses TRBV4-1 with TRBJ1-2; D perhaps matches TRBD1 (5 bases). V was shortened by 4 bases and J by 6 bases, with 18 bases between the two germline ends. CDR1 is MGHRA and CDR2 is YSYEKL in the germline V gene. CDR3 length: 15 amino acids. The CDR3 loop reads CASSPTVTTGHGYTF. In nucleotides, the CDR3 is TGCGCCAGCAGCCCGACAGTTACGACCGGGCATGGCTACACCTTC.

The chain links TRBV11-3 to TRBJ2-7; 8 bases are shared with TRBD1. The V and J ends lost 3 bases and 3 bases, in that order; junction bases with no gene match: 4. CDR1 and CDR2 from the germline V gene are SGHNT and YENEEA. CDR3 length equals 14 residues. The chain's CDR3 is CASSFRGQGYEQYF. As DNA, the CDR3 is TGTGCCAGCAGCTTCCGTGGACAGGGCTACGAGCAGTACTTC.

The J gene is TRBJ1-1, the V gene TRBV6-5; the match to TRBD1 covers 8 bases. Germline-derived CDR1 and CDR2 are MNHEY and SVGAGI. Losses at the gene ends were 0 bases for V and 2 bases for J; bases not matched to a gene: 5. This CDR3 has 16 amino acids. The CDR3 DNA is TGTGCCAGCAGTTACTCTCCCGGACAGGGAAACACTGAAGCTTTCTTT. Its translation: CASSYSPGQGNTEAFF.

The chain carries TRBV7-3 and TRBJ2-7; TRBD2 matches at 11 bases. Germline assignment: CDR1 SGHTA and CDR2 FQGTGA. CDR3 length: 16 amino acids. V shed 0 bases, J shed 6 bases, and the junction held 7 bases outside the gene matches. CDR3 DNA sequence: TGTGCCAGCAGCTTAACACCTAGCGGGAGGATGGGCGAGCAGTACTTC. Protein product: CASSLTPSGRMGEQYF.

This clone was counted a few times. This chain links TRBV7-2 with TRBJ1-1; TRBD1 might be the D (5 bases). The germline gives CDR1 SGHTA, CDR2 FQGNSA. V was shortened by 1 base and J by 7 bases, with 10 bases between the two germline ends. This CDR3 has 13 amino acids. CDR3 amino acids: CASSLGWGREAFF. CDR3 nucleotides: TGTGCCAGCAGCTTAGGATGGGGCCGTGAAGCTTTCTTT.

The V gene is TRBV5-1, the J gene TRBJ2-7; perhaps TRBD1 as D (5 bases). The CDR3 loop spans 13 amino acids. Germline CDR1 SGHRS, CDR2 YFSETQ. Deletions cut 4 bases from V and 6 bases from J, with 14 bases between. CDR3 sequence reads: CASSTMQGSEQYF. CDR3 bases: TGCGCCAGCAGCACTATGCAGGGATCCGAGCAGTACTTC.

J is TRBJ1-3 and V is TRBV4-1, with a tentative D call TRBD1 (6 bases). This CDR3 spans 19 amino acids. Germline CDR1 reads MGHRA; CDR2 reads YSYEKL. Trimming took off 5 bases at V and 3 bases at J, with 26 bases between the two ends. CDR3 residues: CASSSTRGTRGKLGNTIYF. CDR3 coding DNA: TGCGCCAGCAGCTCCACCAGGGGAACGAGGGGGAAGCTTGGAAACACCATATATTTT.

The gene calls are TRBV19 and TRBJ2-3; D not resolved. CDR1 LNHDA and CDR2 SQIVND come from the germline V gene (reference sequence). CDR3 length equals 12 residues. Trimming took 5 bases from V and 1 from J, leaving 4 bases between them. This chain's CDR3 is CASSGRTDTQYF. DNA for the CDR3: TGTGCCAGTAGTGGGCGCACAGATACGCAGTATTTT. Variable domain in full (rest from reference TRBV19 and TRBJ2-3): DGGITQSPKYLFRKEGQNVTLSCEQNLNHDAMYWYRQDPGQGLRLIYYSQIVNDFQKGDIAEGYSVSREKKESFPLTVTSAQKNPTAFYLCASSGRTDTQYFGPGTRLTVL.

This clone was detected once. V and J are TRBV4-1 and TRBJ2-1, with 7 bases identical to TRBD2. Germline lookup yields CDR1 MGHRA and CDR2 YSYEKL. The CDR3 runs 17 residues. The trim removed 2 bases at V and 0 bases at J, leaving 7 bases unmatched. The CDR3 loop is CASSQLWASGSYNEQFF. The CDR3 nucleotides are TGCGCCAGCAGCCAATTGTGGGCTAGCGGCTCCTACAATGAGCAGTTCTTC.

V usage is TRBV11-1 and J usage is TRBJ1-1, with 9 bases identical to TRBD1. The germline V gene has CDR1 SGHAT and CDR2 FQDESV (reference sequence). This CDR3 is 16 amino acids long. With 5 bases clipped from V and 0 bases from J, the junction kept 7 bases outside the gene matches. The DNA of the CDR3 is TGTGCCAGCAGCCCTGGGACAGGGCTTATGAACACTGAAGCTTTCTTT. Translation gives CASSPGTGLMNTEAFF.

The chain recombines TRBV15 with TRBJ2-3, with TRBD2 matching 7 bases. CDR1 is LNHNV and CDR2 is YYDKDF in the germline V gene (reference sequence). Losses at the gene ends were 5 bases for V and 4 bases for J; bases not matched to a gene: 6. The CDR3 spans 14 residues. DNA for the CDR3: TGTGCCACCAGCCTAGGACTAGTACCAGATACGCAGTATTTT. Translation: CATSLGLVPDTQYF.

The chain recombines TRBV5-1 with TRBJ1-5, with TRBD1 as a possible D gene (5 bases). The CDR3 has 13 amino acids. Per germline, CDR1 SGHRS and CDR2 YFSETQ. Trimming stripped 4 bases from V and 10 bases from J, with 15 bases between. The CDR3 nucleotides are TGCGCCAGCAGCCCGACGGCCCAGGGCCCCCAGCATTTT. It codes for CASSPTAQGPQHF.

Written as DNA, the CDR3 is TGTGCCTGGAGTGTATTTGGACTAGCGGGAGGGGGTGAGCAGTACTTC. Its protein product is CAWSVFGLAGGGEQYF. The chain recombines TRBV30 with TRBJ2-7, with 15 bases fitting TRBD2. V shed 0 bases, J shed 7 bases, and the junction held 7 bases outside the gene matches. The CDR3 runs to 16 residues. The germline V gene has CDR1 GTSNPN and CDR2 SVGIG (reference sequence).

The chain couples TRBV25-1 to TRBJ2-4; D uncertain. The CDR3 contains 11 residues. Germline V CDR1 and CDR2: MGHDK, SYGVNS. Trimming removed 4 bases at V and 8 bases at J, with 6 bases between. This CDR3 is CASSVSYIQYF. The CDR3 DNA reads as TGTGCCAGCAGTGTCTCCTACATTCAGTACTTC.

The genes are TRBV19 and TRBJ1-2; D not certain. The CDR3 runs to 15 residues. The germline V gene has CDR1 LNHDA and CDR2 SQIVND (reference sequence). The V end was cut by 3 bases, the J end by 4 bases, with 15 bases between. The CDR3 nucleotides read TGTGCCAGTAGTATGCGGCGAGAGGTTACCTATGGCTACACCTTC. Translation: CASSMRREVTYGYTF.

CDR3 loop: CASSYGTGETEAFF. The CDR3 region has the DNA TGTGCCAGCAGTTACGGGACAGGGGAGACTGAAGCTTTCTTT. V usage is TRBV6-6 and J usage is TRBJ1-1; 10 nucleotides agree with TRBD1. The ends lost 2 bases at V and 5 bases at J; junction bases unmatched: 2. The CDR3 loop spans 14 amino acids. CDR1 and CDR2 from the germline V gene are MNHNY and SVGAGI (reference sequence).

The chain uses TRBV7-8 and TRBJ2-1; 12 bases line up with TRBD2. The CDR3 contains 15 residues. Unmatched junction bases numbered 8, after V lost 5 bases and J lost 9 bases. Per the germline V gene, CDR1 is SGHVS and CDR2 is FQNEAQ. The CDR3 reads CASSDRLAGVSEQFF. As DNA, the CDR3 is TGTGCCAGCAGCGATAGACTAGCGGGAGTTTCTGAGCAGTTCTTC. Drawing the rest from reference TRBV7-8 and TRBJ2-1, the complete variable domain is GAGVSQSPRYKVAKRGQDVALRCDPISGHVSLFWYQQALGQGPEFLTYFQNEAQLDKSGLPSDRFFAERPEGSVSTLKIQRTQQEDSAVYLCASSDRLAGVSEQFFGPGTRLTVL.

This sequence joins TRBV7-8 and TRBJ2-5; D is perhaps TRBD1 (5 bases). This CDR3 contains 15 residues. V was pared by 5 bases and J by 4 bases, with 17 bases between. CDR1 and CDR2 (germline): SGHVS, FQNEAQ. In DNA, the CDR3 is TGTGCCAGCAGCCCCACACTACAGGTCTCAGAGACCCAGTACTTC. It encodes CASSPTLQVSETQYF.

The V and J genes are TRBV18 and TRBJ2-1, with 8 bases that match TRBD1. The CDR3 consists of 15 residues. V lost 2 bases and J lost 6; bases outside the gene matches: 6. The germline gives CDR1 KGHSH, CDR2 LQKENI. Here the CDR3 reads CASSPRTGFVNEQFF. DNA for the CDR3: TGTGCCAGCTCACCAAGGACAGGGTTTGTCAATGAGCAGTTCTTC. The entire variable domain, with the rest obtained from reference TRBV18 and TRBJ2-1, is as follows: NAGVMQNPRHLVRRRGQEARLRCSPMKGHSHVYWYRQLPEEGLKFMVYLQKENIIDESGMPKERFSAEFPKEGPSILRIQQVVRGDSAAYFCASSPRTGFVNEQFFGPGTRLTVL.

The chain has TRBV4-1 and TRBJ2-3; a weak D match, TRBD2 (5 bases). The V gene lost 4 bases and the J gene lost 0 bases, with 17 bases spanning the gap. Per the germline V gene, CDR1 is MGHRA and CDR2 is YSYEKL. This CDR3 is 17 amino acids long. The CDR3 DNA is TGCGCCAGCAGCCTCGGAGAACCGGCTAGCAGCACAGATACGCAGTATTTT. Translating it yields CASSLGEPASSTDTQYF.

This clone came up once. V gene TRBV18 combines with J gene TRBJ2-3; possible D gene TRBD1, 5 bases. The CDR3 runs 15 residues. Trimming left V 1 base short and J 5 bases short, with 13 bases between. The V gene's germline CDR1 is KGHSH and CDR2 LQKENI. The CDR3 spells CASSPQGQGGDTQYF. The DNA for the CDR3 is TGTGCCAGCTCACCACAGGGGCAGGGTGGAGATACGCAGTATTTT.

The chain is built from TRBV3-1 (or the pseudogene TRBV3-2) and TRBJ1-4; D gene unclear. CDR3 length: 12 amino acids. The germline CDR1 and CDR2 sequences are LGHDT and YNNKEL (reference sequence). The V end lost 3 bases, the J end lost 5 bases, and 4 bases lay between the germline ends. CDR3 DNA sequence: TGTGCCAGCAGCCAGCTAAATGAAAAACTGTTTTTT. This codes for CASSQLNEKLFF.

The chain joins TRBV19 to TRBJ1-1; TRBD1 might be the D (6 bases). CDR3 size: 13 residues. Germline V gene data show CDR1 as LNHDA and CDR2 as SQIVND (reference sequence). The ends were cut back, 0 bases at V and 11 bases at J, with 13 bases in the middle. The CDR3 sequence: CASSIDRGAAAFF. The CDR3 region has the DNA TGTGCCAGTAGTATAGACAGGGGAGCTGCCGCTTTCTTT.

This sequence joins TRBV2 and TRBJ2-7; D call uncertain. Trimming left V 6 bases short and J 0 bases short, with 12 bases between. Per germline, CDR1 SNHLY and CDR2 FYNNEI. The CDR3 covers 14 residues. The chain's CDR3 is CASRGFLISYEQYF. CDR3 coding DNA: TGTGCCAGCAGGGGCTTTCTTATCTCCTACGAGCAGTACTTC.

This chain uses TRBV30 with TRBJ1-2; TRBD1 agrees at 9 bases. CDR3 length: 13 amino acids. With 5 bases clipped from V and 7 bases from J, the junction kept 8 bases outside the gene matches. Germline CDR1 is GTSNPN and CDR2 is SVGIG (reference sequence). The CDR3 loop reads CAWGTGYSGGYTF. In DNA form, the CDR3 reads TGTGCCTGGGGGACAGGGTATTCGGGTGGCTACACCTTC.

This chain joins TRBV28 and TRBJ1-1; TRBD1 aligns across 7 bases. The CDR3 is made up of 14 amino acids. Germline V gives CDR1 MDHEN, CDR2 SYDVKM. Germline trimming cut 3 bases from V and 5 bases from J; bases unmatched to any gene: 6. CDR3 in DNA: TGTGCCAGCAGTTTCGAGGGGGCGCGGACTGAAGCTTTCTTT. Protein: CASSFEGARTEAFF. The full variable domain, completed using reference TRBV28 and TRBJ1-1, is DVKVTQSSRYLVKRTGEKVFLECVQDMDHENMFWYRQDPGLGLRLIYFSYDVKMKEKGDIPEGYSVSREKKERFSLILESASTNQTSMYLCASSFEGARTEAFFGQGTRLTVV.

The chain uses TRBV5-1 and TRBJ1-5, with 7 bases fitting TRBD1. Germline-derived CDR1 and CDR2 are SGHRS and YFSETQ. This CDR3 is built from 14 residues. J was trimmed by 6 bases and V by 4 bases; bases with no gene match: 7. CDR3 coding DNA: TGCGCCAGCAGCACAGGGGTGGGCAGTCAGCCCCAGCATTTT. Residues: CASSTGVGSQPQHF.